A selection of T cell receptor beta chains follows, all from one sample in a study of blood T cell repertoires in COVID-19. Sequencing used immunoSEQ multiplex PCR; TCRdb keeps in-frame clones, though not all of them. This table holds 76,000 or so clones, 87% found once. Sequenced sample: peripheral blood. The receptors stem from a man in his thirties or forties with acute or convalescent COVID-19. Each CDR3 is given without its conserved first and last residue. Rows may omit the clone size; those that give it use once, few, many or a size class.

TRBV11-2	TRBJ2-3	.	ASSLVEGGTDTQY
TRBV10-3	TRBJ1-5	.	AISERGLDQPQH
TRBV7-9	TRBJ2-3	few	ASSLGRAGARTDTQY
TRBV4-2	TRBJ2-4	.	ASSQRGLAGDIQY
TRBV3-1/TRBV3-2	TRBJ2-5	.	ASSRPGQGVEKTQY
TRBV30	TRBJ2-1	.	AWGRGIMNEQF
TRBV14	TRBJ2-7	.	ASSLSRQGLAGYEQY
TRBV24-1	TRBJ2-1	.	ATSESAALSYNEQF
TRBV28	TRBJ1-1	.	ASSLDTSTEAF
TRBV6-5	TRBJ2-1	.	ASGTQGVNEQF
TRBV14	TRBJ2-7	.	ASSLTVGEQY
TRBV19	TRBJ2-1	.	ASSIRWHGTSVYNEQF
TRBV6-1	TRBJ2-7	.	ASSENSPYEQY
TRBV27	TRBJ1-2	.	ASSIQPGGTSDGYT
TRBV6-6	TRBJ1-1	.	ASSGYMNTEAF
TRBV5-4	TRBJ2-7	.	ASSSDYSYEQY
TRBV28	TRBJ2-5	.	ASKKLNLFREETQY
TRBV3-1/TRBV3-2	TRBJ2-1	.	ASSQDPSGSNNEQF
TRBV5-6	TRBJ2-1	.	ASSFSSLPEQF
TRBV7-9	TRBJ2-1	few	ASSFLATNNEQF
TRBV6-1	TRBJ2-7	.	ASSEDGASGRPYEQY
TRBV28	TRBJ2-1	.	ASSLGIQATHSYNEQF